This T cell receptor (beta chain) was obtained from a study of blood T cell repertoires in COVID-19. Study information: From the United States, Italy and Spain came samples of acute and convalescent COVID-19. PBMCs, B-cell-depleted T cells, or T cells were the source of the cDNA or gDNA that made up the material.

Per the authors' pipeline: Estimated nucleated cell counts came from reference gene primer amplification. The assay was immunoSEQ multiplex PCR, and TCRdb's table has in-frame clones only and misses some. The DNA was the basis for D and trimming; V, J and clone size are from that table. Among around 190,000 clones, approximately 83% were seen once, and the ten largest hold about 1.5%. The sample was peripheral blood. This TCR came from a human donor in a cohort sampled during active COVID-19.

CDR3 loop: CASSSTSWVEGLFF. The CDR3 DNA is TGTGCCAGCAGTTCGACAAGTTGGGTGGAGGGGCTGTTTTTT. The V and J genes are TRBV6-5 and TRBJ1-4; D possibly corresponds to TRBD1 (5 bases). From germline, CDR1 is MNHEY and CDR2 SVGAGI. CDR3 length: 14 residues. V was trimmed by 4 bases and J by 14 bases, leaving 20 bases between them.